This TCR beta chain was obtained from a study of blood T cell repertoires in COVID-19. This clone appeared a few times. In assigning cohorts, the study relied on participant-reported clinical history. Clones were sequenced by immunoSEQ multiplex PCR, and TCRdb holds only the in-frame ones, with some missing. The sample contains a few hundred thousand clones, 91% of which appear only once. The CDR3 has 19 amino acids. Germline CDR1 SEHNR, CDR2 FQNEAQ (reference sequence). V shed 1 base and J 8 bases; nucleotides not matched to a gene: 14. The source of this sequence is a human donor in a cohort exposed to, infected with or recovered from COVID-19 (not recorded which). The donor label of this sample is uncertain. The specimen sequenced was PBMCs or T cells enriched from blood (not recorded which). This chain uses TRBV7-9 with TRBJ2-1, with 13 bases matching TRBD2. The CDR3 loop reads CASSLGRLAGGRAKDEQFF. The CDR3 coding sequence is TGTGCCAGCAGCTTAGGTAGACTAGCGGGGGGCAGAGCGAAGGATGAGCAGTTCTTC.